One sample yielded the 28 T cell receptor beta chains listed below, sequenced in a study of blood T cell repertoires in COVID-19. Data came from immunoSEQ multiplex PCR; TCRdb stores just in-frame clones and leaves some out. The sample includes 100,000 to 150,000 clones, 81% seen only once; the top ten take 8.4%. The sequencing sample was made of peripheral blood. These receptors were obtained from a woman aged 55-69 years with active or convalescent COVID-19.

The rearrangement links TRBV5-1 to TRBJ1-2; TRBD1 agrees at 7 bases. Germline CDR1 is SGHRS and CDR2 is YFSETQ. V dropped 0 bases and J dropped 8; count of bases not matched to a gene: 4. This CDR3 has 13 residues. The CDR3 loop reads CASSLVQDRGYTF. CDR3 in DNA: TGCGCCAGCAGCTTGGTCCAGGACAGGGGCTACACCTTC.

This clone was counted between two and nine times. The chain joins TRBV3-1 (or the pseudogene TRBV3-2) to TRBJ1-6; 10 bases map to TRBD1. This CDR3 has 17 amino acids. V shed 7 bases and J 6 bases; nucleotides not matched to a gene: 12. CDR1 is LGHDT, CDR2 YNNKEL, per germline (reference sequence). The DNA of the CDR3 is TGTGCCAGCATAGAGAGTTGGGGACAGGGGTTTAATTCACCCCTCCACTTT. Its translation: CASIESWGQGFNSPLHF.

The chain has TRBV7-2 and TRBJ2-7, with 8 bases lining up with TRBD1. Germline CDR1 SGHTA, CDR2 FQGNSA. V lost 3 bases and J lost 4; bases outside the gene matches: 5. The CDR3 is 14 residues long. CDR3 amino acids: CASSFQGAGYEQYF. As DNA, the CDR3 is TGTGCCAGCAGCTTTCAGGGGGCGGGGTACGAGCAGTACTTC.

The chain combines TRBV19 with TRBJ2-7; D is unresolved. Germline CDR1 and CDR2: LNHDA and SQIVND (reference sequence). CDR3 length: 13 amino acids. With 1 base removed from V and 6 bases from J, the gap between germline ends came to 10 bases. This CDR3 reads CASSIGPGSEQYF. The DNA of the CDR3 is TGTGCCAGTAGTATAGGGCCTGGCAGCGAGCAGTACTTC.

With respect to this clone: With a much larger clone just one base away, this may be a read error. The chain is built from TRBV19 and TRBJ2-2, with 10 bases fitting TRBD2. The CDR3 covers 21 residues. The V gene end was trimmed by 0 bases and the J gene end by 5 bases; junction bases not matched to a gene: 18. The germline CDR1 and CDR2 sequences are LNHDA and SQIVND (reference sequence). The CDR3 DNA reads TGTGCCAGTAGTATAGATCCTGGCTCAGCGGGGGGGCGAAGGGGGACCGGGGAGCTGTTTTTT. This sequence encodes CASSIDPGSAGGRRGTGELFF.

This clone was seen a single time. J is TRBJ2-3 and V is TRBV10-3, with D possibly being TRBD1 (6 bases). Trimming took 11 bases from V and 3 from J, leaving 21 bases between them. This CDR3 has 15 residues. The germline V gene has CDR1 ENHRY and CDR2 SYGVKD. Written as DNA, the CDR3 is TGTGCCGCCAACATCGGACAGTCTTCAACAGATACGCAGTATTTT. Translating gives CAANIGQSSTDTQYF.

There are a few counts of this clone. The V gene is TRBV28, the J gene TRBJ2-2, with D uncertain. The CDR3 contains 14 residues. The germline V gene has CDR1 MDHEN and CDR2 SYDVKM. Trimming shortened V by 6 bases and J by 4 bases, and 12 bases separated the two germline ends. The DNA for the CDR3 is TGTGCCAGCAGATCCGAGCCTATCACCGGGGAGCTGTTTTTT. Amino acid sequence: CASRSEPITGELFF.

The chain links TRBV3-1 (or the pseudogene TRBV3-2) to TRBJ2-3, with 9 bases lining up with TRBD1. The CDR3 loop spans 18 amino acids. V was clipped by 4 bases and J by 5 bases; unmatched bases: 16. Germline loops: CDR1 LGHDT, CDR2 YNNKEL (reference sequence). The CDR3 spells CASSPGQGGMVAGDTQYF. CDR3 bases: TGTGCCAGCAGCCCGGGACAGGGTGGAATGGTAGCAGGAGATACGCAGTATTTT.

The genes are TRBV19 and TRBJ2-2; tentative D call: TRBD2 (5 bases). The V gene lost 7 bases and the J gene lost 3 bases, with 21 bases spanning the gap. The CDR3 is made up of 17 amino acids. The germline V gene encodes CDR1 LNHDA and CDR2 SQIVND (reference sequence). This CDR3 is CASTPGDAGVDTGELFF. The DNA for the CDR3 is TGTGCCAGTACCCCCGGGGATGCAGGAGTGGACACCGGGGAGCTGTTTTTT. The complete variable domain, with remaining parts taken from reference TRBV19 and TRBJ2-2, reads DGGITQSPKYLFRKEGQNVTLSCEQNLNHDAMYWYRQDPGQGLRLIYYSQIVNDFQKGDIAEGYSVSREKKESFPLTVTSAQKNPTAFYLCASTPGDAGVDTGELFFGEGSRLTVL.

This chain connects TRBV14 to TRBJ1-2; D not certain. CDR1 and CDR2 from the germline V gene are SGHDN and FVKESK. V gave up 11 bases and J gave up 4 bases, with 20 bases separating them. The CDR3 consists of 14 residues. Written as DNA, the CDR3 is TGTGCCTCCGCGGCCAGCGCCAGCGTCTATGGCTACACCTTC. Its protein is CASAASASVYGYTF.

The rearrangement uses TRBV19 and TRBJ1-3; 9 nucleotides agree with TRBD1. Per the germline V gene, CDR1 is LNHDA and CDR2 is SQIVND (reference sequence). J gave up 3 bases and V 10 bases, and 4 bases lay outside the gene matches. The CDR3 contains 13 residues. CDR3 amino acids: CATSTGGGNTIYF. The CDR3 DNA sequence: TGTGCCACCTCGACAGGGGGTGGAAACACCATATATTTT.

The genes are TRBV5-4 and TRBJ1-2, with a tentative D call TRBD1 (6 bases). The CDR3 totals 15 residues. Germline V gene sequence: CDR1 SGHNT, CDR2 YYREEE (reference sequence). The germline V and J ends were trimmed by 4 bases and 0 bases, with 13 bases remaining between them. This CDR3 is CASSVQGLPNYGYTF. The CDR3 DNA follows: TGTGCCAGCAGCGTTCAGGGGCTTCCTAACTATGGCTACACCTTC. Combining the CDR3 with reference TRBV5-4 and TRBJ1-2 gives the whole variable domain ETGVTQSPTHLIKTRGQQVTLRCSSQSGHNTVSWYQQALGQGPQFIFQYYREEENGRGNFPPRFSGLQFPNYSSELNVNALELDDSALYLCASSVQGLPNYGYTFGSGTRLTVV.

This clone was seen a single time. The V call is TRBV7-2, the J call TRBJ2-3; D not resolved. This CDR3 has 13 residues. V was shortened by 4 bases and J by 2 bases, with 7 bases between the two germline ends. Germline CDR1 and CDR2: SGHTA and FQGNSA. As DNA, the CDR3 is TGTGCCAGCAGCTCCAGTTACACAGATACGCAGTATTTT. This translates into CASSSSYTDTQYF.

The chain employs TRBV3-1 (or the pseudogene TRBV3-2) and TRBJ2-2; unclear D gene. The V gene lost 5 bases and the J gene lost 5 bases, with 6 bases spanning the gap. The V gene's germline CDR1 is LGHDT and CDR2 YNNKEL (reference sequence). The CDR3 covers 12 residues. CDR3 in DNA: TGTGCCAGCAGCTTTCCTACCGGGGAGCTGTTTTTT. This encodes CASSFPTGELFF.

This chain links TRBV7-2 with TRBJ1-1; 11 bases are shared with TRBD1. CDR3 length: 15 amino acids. Germline V gives CDR1 SGHTA, CDR2 FQGNSA. The V and J ends lost 5 bases and 4 bases, in that order; junction bases with no gene match: 6. For the CDR3, the DNA is TGTGCCAGCAGCATCGGACAGGGGGCTTTCACTGAAGCTTTCTTT. As protein: CASSIGQGAFTEAFF.

A single count supports this clone. The chain joins TRBV7-2 to TRBJ2-2; D call uncertain. Germline V gene data show CDR1 as SGHTA and CDR2 as FQGNSA. V lost 2 bases and J lost 5, with 12 bases in between. This CDR3 has 15 amino acids. CDR3 DNA sequence: TGTGCCAGCAGCTTACCAAGACTGTTGACCGGGGAGCTGTTTTTT. Protein: CASSLPRLLTGELFF.

This chain connects TRBV19 to TRBJ2-1; possibly TRBD2 for D (7 bases). V dropped 3 bases and J dropped 3 bases, with 15 bases sitting between them. Germline CDR1 is LNHDA and CDR2 is SQIVND (reference sequence). The CDR3 spans 16 residues. The CDR3 sequence is CASSIGSRGHYNEQFF. The CDR3 DNA follows: TGTGCCAGTAGTATCGGGTCGCGGGGGCACTACAATGAGCAGTTCTTC.

The chain uses TRBV5-4 and TRBJ2-5; 9 bases are shared with TRBD2. CDR3 size: 14 residues. Trimming removed 7 bases from V and 1 base from J; junction bases left unmatched: 5. Germline lookup yields CDR1 SGHNT and CDR2 YYREEE (reference sequence). This chain's CDR3 is CASAAGGTQETQYF. Here the CDR3 DNA reads TGTGCCAGCGCCGCGGGAGGGACCCAAGAGACCCAGTACTTC.

The chain couples TRBV5-1 to TRBJ1-4; 8 bases line up with TRBD1. From germline, CDR1 is SGHRS and CDR2 YFSETQ. The ends lost 0 bases at V and 11 bases at J; junction bases unmatched: 6. CDR3 length equals 14 residues. CDR3 sequence reads: CASSLEGTGGKLFF. The CDR3 DNA reads as TGCGCCAGCAGCTTGGAAGGTACAGGGGGGAAACTGTTTTTT.

In this sample, this clone turned up a few times. The genes are TRBV27 and TRBJ2-2, with 8 bases lining up with TRBD1. V was clipped by 5 bases and J by 5 bases; unmatched bases: 10. The germline V gene encodes CDR1 MNHEY and CDR2 SMNVEV (reference sequence). This CDR3 is 16 amino acids long. CDR3 coding DNA: TGTGCCAGCAGTCTCGGGACAGGCCTAAATACCGGGGAGCTGTTTTTT. This sequence encodes CASSLGTGLNTGELFF.

The V gene is TRBV19, the J gene TRBJ1-1; 8 positions match TRBD1. Trimming cost V 8 bases and J 1 base; bases outside gene matches: 9. The CDR3 has 15 residues. CDR1 LNHDA and CDR2 SQIVND come from the germline V gene (reference sequence). CDR3 nucleotide sequence: TGTGCCAGTGGGTACCCGGACAGGGCGAACACTGAAGCTTTCTTT. Amino acid sequence: CASGYPDRANTEAFF.

This clone has just a few counts. The V gene is TRBV9, the J gene TRBJ2-1; 10 bases agree with TRBD1. CDR1 is SGDLS, CDR2 YYNGEE, per germline. The J segment lost 2 bases and the V segment lost 4 bases, leaving 3 bases of the junction unmatched. The CDR3 has 15 residues. The CDR3 region is CASSYGTGAYNEQFF. The CDR3 region has the DNA TGTGCCAGCAGCTACGGGACAGGGGCCTACAATGAGCAGTTCTTC.

The rearrangement links TRBV6-5 to TRBJ2-3; 7 nucleotides line up with TRBD1. V shed 7 bases and J 3 bases; nucleotides not matched to a gene: 4. CDR1 is MNHEY, CDR2 SVGAGI, per germline. This CDR3 has 13 amino acids. The CDR3 reads CASNRQGTDTQYF. As DNA, the CDR3 is TGTGCCAGCAACAGACAGGGTACAGATACGCAGTATTTT.

The rearrangement joins TRBV28 to TRBJ1-4; the match to TRBD1 covers 9 bases. Per germline, CDR1 MDHEN and CDR2 SYDVKM. The CDR3 sequence is 17 residues long. V trimming: 10 bases; J trimming: 0 bases; junction bases outside the gene matches: 12. CDR3 bases: TGTGCCACCAGACCGGACAGGGGAGCTACAACTAATGAAAAACTGTTTTTT. Amino acids: CATRPDRGATTNEKLFF.

The rearrangement joins TRBV29-1 to TRBJ2-3, with D perhaps matching TRBD2 (6 bases). This CDR3 is 13 amino acids long. CDR1 and CDR2 from the germline V gene are SQVTM and ANQGSEA. Trimming pared 3 bases from V and 4 bases from J, leaving 11 bases between. CDR3 nucleotides: TGCAGCGTTGACGGCGGAGGGGCAGATACGCAGTATTTT. It codes for CSVDGGGADTQYF.

The chain employs TRBV2 and TRBJ1-5; D gene ambiguous. Trimming removed 0 bases from V and 9 bases from J, with 12 bases in between. Germline values: CDR1 SNHLY, CDR2 FYNNEI. This CDR3 has 14 amino acids. The CDR3 bases are TGTGCCAGCAGTGAAGCCGGAAAAGGGAGGCCCCAGCATTTT. Translation: CASSEAGKGRPQHF.

The chain uses TRBV5-6 and TRBJ2-7; D may be TRBD1 (5 bases). V lost 0 bases, J lost 7 bases, and 20 bases lay in between. The germline V gene has CDR1 SGHDT and CDR2 YYEEEE. There are 16 residues in the CDR3. The CDR3 sequence: CASSLAGYGTTREQYV. For the CDR3, the DNA is TGTGCCAGCAGCTTGGCAGGGTACGGAACTACCCGAGAGCAGTACGTC.

The genes are TRBV7-3 and TRBJ2-1; tentative D call: TRBD2 (5 bases). V lost 4 bases to trimming and J lost 1 base, with 11 bases between them. CDR3 length: 15 amino acids. Germline assignment: CDR1 SGHTA and CDR2 FQGTGA. The DNA for the CDR3 is TGTGCCAGCAGCTCGGTACTAGGGTCCTACAATGAGCAGTTCTTC. As protein: CASSSVLGSYNEQFF.